What follows are 5 T cell receptor beta chains derived from one specimen sequenced in a study of cytomegalovirus exposure and HLA in healthy donors. Clones were sequenced by immunoSEQ multiplex PCR, and TCRdb holds only the in-frame ones, with some missing. The sample contains a few hundred thousand clones, 75% to 90% of which appear only once. The source material was PBMCs. These receptors were collected from a young woman in good health and CMV-seronegative.

This clone appeared a few times. Within the sample, other DNA sequences also encode this same CDR3. The chain joins TRBV2 to TRBJ1-2; possible D gene TRBD1, 6 bases. Germline lookup yields CDR1 SNHLY and CDR2 FYNNEI. This CDR3 has 12 amino acids. V lost 4 bases to trimming and J lost 4 bases, with 7 bases between them. CDR3 sequence: CASSGTAYGYTF. CDR3 DNA: TGTGCCAGCAGTGGGACAGCCTATGGCTACACCTTC. Full variable domain (missing parts from reference TRBV2 and TRBJ1-2): EPEVTQTPSHQVTQMGQEVILRCVPISNHLYFYWYRQILGQKVEFLVSFYNNEISEKSEIFDDQFSVERPDGSNFTLKIRSTKLEDSAMYFCASSGTAYGYTFGSGTRLTVV.

V usage is TRBV5-1 and J usage is TRBJ1-1, with a tentative D call TRBD1 (6 bases). The CDR3 runs to 14 residues. CDR1 and CDR2 (germline): SGHRS, YFSETQ. The V end was cut by 5 bases, the J end by 3 bases, with 14 bases between. CDR3 coding DNA: TGCGCCAGCAGAGCAGGGGCCCCTGACACTGAAGCTTTCTTT. Protein: CASRAGAPDTEAFF. The whole variable domain, filled in from reference TRBV5-1 and TRBJ1-1, reads KAGVTQTPRYLIKTRGQQVTLSCSPISGHRSVSWYQQTPGQGLQFLFEYFSETQRNKGNFPGRFSGRQFSNSRSEMNVSTLELGDSALYLCASRAGAPDTEAFFGQGTRLTVV.

This CDR3 reads CACFAASVGNTIYF. CDR3 nucleotide sequence: TGTGCCTGTTTCGCGGCATCGGTGGGAAACACCATATATTTT. The J gene is TRBJ1-3, the V gene TRBV30; D ambiguous. V was pared by 6 bases and J by 4 bases, with 16 bases between. This CDR3 has 14 residues. Per the germline V gene, CDR1 is GTSNPN and CDR2 is SVGIG (reference sequence).

V and J are TRBV5-6 and TRBJ2-7; 7 bases align to TRBD1. Germline lookup yields CDR1 SGHDT and CDR2 YYEEEE. Trimming at V came to 0 bases and at J to 4 bases, leaving 4 bases not matched to a gene. The CDR3 sequence is 14 residues long. The DNA of the CDR3 is TGTGCCAGCAGCTTGGTTACAGGGGTGTACGAGCAGTACTTC. It yields the protein CASSLVTGVYEQYF. The full variable domain, completed using reference TRBV5-6 and TRBJ2-7, is DAGVTQSPTHLIKTRGQQVTLRCSPKSGHDTVSWYQQALGQGPQFIFQYYEEEERQRGNFPDRFSGHQFPNYSSELNVNALLLGDSALYLCASSLVTGVYEQYFGPGTRLTVT.

The chain carries TRBV19 and TRBJ2-3; 13 bases match TRBD2. V was pared by 7 bases and J by 4 bases, with 5 bases of the junction left unmatched. Germline V gene data show CDR1 as LNHDA and CDR2 as SQIVND (reference sequence). CDR3 size: 15 residues. The DNA for the CDR3 is TGTGCCAGTAATGGACTAGCGGGAGAGGCAGATACGCAGTATTTT. This codes for CASNGLAGEADTQYF.